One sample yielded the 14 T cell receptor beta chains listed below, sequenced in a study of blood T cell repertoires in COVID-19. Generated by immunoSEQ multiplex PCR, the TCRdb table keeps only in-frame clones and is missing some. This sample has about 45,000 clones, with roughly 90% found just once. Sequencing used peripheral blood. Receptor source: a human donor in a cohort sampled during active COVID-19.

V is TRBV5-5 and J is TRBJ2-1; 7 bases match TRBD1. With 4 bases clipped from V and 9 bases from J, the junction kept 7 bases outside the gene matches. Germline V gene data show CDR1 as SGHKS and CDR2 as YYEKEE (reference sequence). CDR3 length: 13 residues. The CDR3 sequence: CASSTGTASEQFF. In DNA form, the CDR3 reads TGTGCCAGCAGCACAGGGACAGCCAGTGAGCAGTTCTTC.

The CDR3 sequence: CAISGLGDGYTF. CDR3 nucleotides: TGTGCCATCAGTGGTTTAGGGGATGGCTACACCTTC. The chain employs TRBV10-3 and TRBJ1-2; possible D gene TRBD1, 5 bases. The CDR3 has 12 amino acids. The germline V gene has CDR1 ENHRY and CDR2 SYGVKD. The V end was cut by 4 bases, the J end by 6 bases, with 9 bases between.

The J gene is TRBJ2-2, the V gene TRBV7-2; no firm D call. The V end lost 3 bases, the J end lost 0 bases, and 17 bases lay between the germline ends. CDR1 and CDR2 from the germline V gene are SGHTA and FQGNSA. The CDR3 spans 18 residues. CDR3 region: CASSFTTRNYANTGELFF. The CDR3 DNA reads TGTGCCAGCAGCTTTACAACTCGGAACTACGCGAACACCGGGGAGCTGTTTTTT.

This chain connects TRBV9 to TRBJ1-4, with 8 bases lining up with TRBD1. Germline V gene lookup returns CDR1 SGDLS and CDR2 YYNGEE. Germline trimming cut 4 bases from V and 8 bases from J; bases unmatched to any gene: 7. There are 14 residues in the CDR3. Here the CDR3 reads CASSLTGGGEKLFF. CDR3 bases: TGTGCCAGCAGCCTCACAGGGGGTGGGGAAAAACTGTTTTTT.

The CDR3 region is CASSLAGQGAQEQYF. CDR3 bases: TGCGCCAGCAGCTTGGCAGGACAGGGGGCTCAAGAGCAGTACTTC. The chain carries TRBV5-1 and TRBJ2-7, with TRBD1 identical over 11 bases. Trimming at V came to 0 bases and at J to 7 bases, leaving 6 bases not matched to a gene. Germline V gene lookup returns CDR1 SGHRS and CDR2 YFSETQ. The CDR3 sequence is 15 residues long.

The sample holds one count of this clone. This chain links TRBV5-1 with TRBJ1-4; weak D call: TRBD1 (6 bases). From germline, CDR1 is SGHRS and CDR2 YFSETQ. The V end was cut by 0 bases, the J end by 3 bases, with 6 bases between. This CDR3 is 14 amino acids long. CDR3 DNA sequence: TGCGCCAGCAGCTTGGGGACAGCTAATGAAAAACTGTTTTTT. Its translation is CASSLGTANEKLFF.

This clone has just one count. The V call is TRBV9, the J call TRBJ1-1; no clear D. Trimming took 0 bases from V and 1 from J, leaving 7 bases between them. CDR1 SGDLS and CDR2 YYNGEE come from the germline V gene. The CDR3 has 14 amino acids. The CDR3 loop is CASSVGPGNTEAFF. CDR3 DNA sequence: TGTGCCAGCAGCGTAGGTCCGGGGAACACTGAAGCTTTCTTT.

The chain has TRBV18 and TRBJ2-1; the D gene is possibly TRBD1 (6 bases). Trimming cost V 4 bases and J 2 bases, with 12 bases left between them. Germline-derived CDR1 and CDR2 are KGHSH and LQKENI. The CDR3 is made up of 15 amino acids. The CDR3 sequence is CASSLQGRTYNEQFF. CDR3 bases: TGTGCCAGCTCACTCCAGGGGCGAACCTACAATGAGCAGTTCTTC.

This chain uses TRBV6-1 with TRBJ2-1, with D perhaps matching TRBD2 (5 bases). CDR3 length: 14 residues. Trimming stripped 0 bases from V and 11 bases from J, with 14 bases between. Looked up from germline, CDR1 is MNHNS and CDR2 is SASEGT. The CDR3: CASSEAPSRPKQFF. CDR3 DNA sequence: TGTGCCAGCAGTGAAGCCCCTAGCAGACCTAAGCAGTTCTTC.

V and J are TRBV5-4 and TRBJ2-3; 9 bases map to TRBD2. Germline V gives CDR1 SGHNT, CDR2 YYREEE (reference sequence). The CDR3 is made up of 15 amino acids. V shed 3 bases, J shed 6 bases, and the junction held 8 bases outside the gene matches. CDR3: CASSSAGGPSDTQYF. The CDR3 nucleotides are TGTGCCAGCAGCTCGGCGGGGGGGCCTTCGGATACGCAGTATTTT.

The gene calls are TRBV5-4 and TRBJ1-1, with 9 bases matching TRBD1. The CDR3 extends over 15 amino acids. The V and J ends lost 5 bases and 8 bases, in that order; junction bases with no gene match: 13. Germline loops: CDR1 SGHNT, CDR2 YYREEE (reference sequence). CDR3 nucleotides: TGTGCCAGCAGTACAAGGACAGGGGCTTTCTCCGAAGCTTTCTTT. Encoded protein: CASSTRTGAFSEAFF.

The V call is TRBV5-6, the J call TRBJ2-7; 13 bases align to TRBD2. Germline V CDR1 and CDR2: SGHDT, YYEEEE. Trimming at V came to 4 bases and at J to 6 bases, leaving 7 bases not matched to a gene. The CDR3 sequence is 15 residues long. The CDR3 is CASSPWTSGRGEQYF. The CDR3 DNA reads TGTGCCAGCAGCCCCTGGACTAGCGGGAGAGGCGAGCAGTACTTC. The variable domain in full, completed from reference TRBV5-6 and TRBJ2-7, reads DAGVTQSPTHLIKTRGQQVTLRCSPKSGHDTVSWYQQALGQGPQFIFQYYEEEERQRGNFPDRFSGHQFPNYSSELNVNALLLGDSALYLCASSPWTSGRGEQYFGPGTRLTVT.

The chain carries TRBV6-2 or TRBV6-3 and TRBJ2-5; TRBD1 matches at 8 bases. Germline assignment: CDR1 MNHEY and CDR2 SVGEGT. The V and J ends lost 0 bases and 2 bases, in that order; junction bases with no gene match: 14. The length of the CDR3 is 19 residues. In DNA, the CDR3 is TGTGCCAGCAGTTACTCGATACCAGGGGGCTTATCTCAACAAGAGACCCAGTACTTC. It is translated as CASSYSIPGGLSQQETQYF.

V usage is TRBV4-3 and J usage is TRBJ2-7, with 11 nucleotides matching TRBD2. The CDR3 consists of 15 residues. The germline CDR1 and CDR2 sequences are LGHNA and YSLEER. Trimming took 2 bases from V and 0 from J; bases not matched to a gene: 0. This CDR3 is CASSQLAGGSYEQYF. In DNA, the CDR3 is TGCGCCAGCAGCCAACTAGCGGGAGGCTCCTACGAGCAGTACTTC.